The rows below give T cell receptor beta chains drawn from one sample of a study of T-cell reconstitution after alpha-beta-depleted transplantation in children. Each CDR3 protein is one row after TCRdb ran MiXCR on the PCR reads. This sample has about 500,000 distinct CDR3 sequences, with 30% to 35% found just once. Sequencing used PBMCs from the stem cell graft donor, obtained from the stem cell graft. Receptors originate from a human donor who donated a stem cell graft to a child with aplastic anemia. The CDR3 runs from the conserved cysteine through the conserved F or W. The order of the fields is clone size, J gene, D gene, V gene, CDR3 DNA, CDR3 protein. D genes are given only for firm matches. Expanded clones get a size class; other rows say once, few or many, or leave the size out.

few TRBJ2-2 . TRBV29-1 TGCAGCGTCATCGACTTCACCGGGGAGCTGTTTTTT CSVIDFTGELFF
few TRBJ2-5 . TRBV7-2 TGTGCCAGCACCCAGGATATAGCGGCTGGGGAGACCCAGTACTTC CASTQDIAAGETQYF
. TRBJ1-2 TRBD1 TRBV15 TGTGCCACCAGCGTTGAGGGGGCCTATGGCTACACCTTC CATSVEGAYGYTF
. TRBJ2-5 . TRBV28 TGTGCCAGCAGTTTCTTAGACAGAAAAGAGACCCAGTACTTC CASSFLDRKETQYF
. TRBJ2-7 . TRBV25-1 TGTGCCAGCAGTGAAGCAGGGAGGATGACCGAGCAGTACTTC CASSEAGRMTEQYF
. TRBJ2-4 TRBD1 TRBV7-2 TGTGCCAGCAGCTCCGGGACAGGGGGGCCCAAAAACATTCAGTACTTC CASSSGTGGPKNIQYF
many TRBJ1-1 TRBD1 TRBV5-1 TGCGCCAGCAGCCCAAGACAGGGTGAGAACACTGAAGCTTTCTTT CASSPRQGENTEAFF
. TRBJ2-1 . TRBV18 TGTGCCAGCTCAGGTAATTTGGCAAATGAGCAGTTCTTC CASSGNLANEQFF
few TRBJ2-1 . TRBV6-2/TRBV6-3 TGTGCCAGCAGTTACCGACTCTACAATGAGCAGTTCTTC CASSYRLYNEQFF
few TRBJ2-3 TRBD2 TRBV6-2/TRBV6-3 TGTGCCAGCAGATTAGCCGGGGGGTCAGATACGCAGTATTTT CASRLAGGSDTQYF
. TRBJ1-2 . TRBV6-1 TGTGCCAGCAGTGAGACAGATTTCTATGGCTACACCTTC CASSETDFYGYTF
. TRBJ1-5 . TRBV12-3/TRBV12-4 TGTGCCAGCAGTTTAGGGGTCAGTTCCAATCAGCCCCAGCATTTT CASSLGVSSNQPQHF
. TRBJ1-1 . TRBV7-9 TGTGCCAGCAGCCCGTGGGCCTCTCGGGACACTGAAGCTTTCTTT CASSPWASRDTEAFF
. TRBJ1-2 . TRBV19 TGTGCCAGTAGTATAGAAACCCCGGCCAGGGGTGGCTACACCTTC CASSIETPARGGYTF
. TRBJ2-2 . TRBV4-1 TGCGCCAGCAGCCAAGATCCTGGGGCTTTGACCGGGGAGCTGTTTTTT CASSQDPGALTGELFF
. TRBJ1-3 TRBD1 TRBV12-3/TRBV12-4 TGTGCCAGCAGTCCCCAGGGGGCGAGCGATGGAAACACCATATATTTT CASSPQGASDGNTIYF
few TRBJ2-1 TRBD2 TRBV3-1 TGTGCCAGCAGCAACCAGCCTAGCGGGCTACACTTC CASSNQPSGLHF
once TRBJ2-2 . TRBV6-5 TGTGCCAGCAGTTACGGGAGCCAGGGTCTAGCCGGGGAGCTGTTTTTT CASSYGSQGLAGELFF
. TRBJ2-5 . TRBV18 TGTGCCAGCTCACCTCTACACCTTGGGGAGACCCAGTACTTC CASSPLHLGETQYF
. TRBJ2-5 . TRBV7-2 TGTGCCAGCAGCTCCGAGAGGACCGCCCTACAAGAGACCCAGTACTTC CASSSERTALQETQYF
. TRBJ1-1 . TRBV18 TGTGCCAGCTCACCACCGATGGGTTCTGAAGCTTTCTTT CASSPPMGSEAFF
. TRBJ2-1 TRBD2 TRBV11-1 TGTGCCAGCAGCTCGTCGCCGGAGACTAGCGGGAGAGACCGCTACTACAATGAGCAGTTCTTC CASSSSPETSGRDRYYNEQFF
. TRBJ2-2 TRBD2 TRBV11-1 TGTGCCAGCAGCTCCTCCTCCCCGACTAGCGGGAGGGCCGGGGAGCTGTTTTTT CASSSSSPTSGRAGELFF
. TRBJ2-3 . TRBV20-1 TGCAGTGCCCCAAGGAGGAATACGCAGTATTTT CSAPRRNTQYF
. TRBJ1-5 . TRBV23-1 TGCGCCAGCAGTCACGCTCGCGGGGGTCGGCCCCAGCATTTT CASSHARGGRPQHF
. TRBJ2-5 TRBD1 TRBV5-1 TGCGCCAGCAGCAAGACAGGGTCCGAGACCCAGTACTTC CASSKTGSETQYF
. TRBJ2-1 . TRBV7-2 TGTGCCAGCAGCTTAGGTTCTACATCGGGTGAGCAGTTCTTC CASSLGSTSGEQFF
. TRBJ2-6 . TRBV4-3 TGCGCCAGCAGCCAATCGTCCTCTGGGGCCAACGTCCTGACTTTC CASSQSSSGANVLTF
once TRBJ2-3 . TRBV9 TGTGCCAGCAGCGTAGCCCCCAGGATCACAGATACGCAGTATTTT CASSVAPRITDTQYF
. TRBJ2-1 TRBD1 TRBV7-3 TGTGCCAGCAGTCTAAGGGGGACAGGTACCTACAATGAGCAGTTCTTC CASSLRGTGTYNEQFF
few TRBJ1-1 TRBD1 TRBV27 TGTGCCAGCAGTATAGGGACAGGAAGATCTGAAGCTTTCTTT CASSIGTGRSEAFF
few TRBJ2-7 TRBD2 TRBV20-1 TGCAGTGCTGAAGGTGGTATTCGGCGGGAGAGTCCCTCCTACGAGCAGTACTTC CSAEGGIRRESPSYEQYF
. TRBJ2-6 . TRBV2 TGTGCCAGCAGTGAAGCCGTCAGCTTCGTCTCTGGGGCCAACGTCCTGACTTTC CASSEAVSFVSGANVLTF
. TRBJ2-7 . TRBV5-5 TGTGCCAGCAGCCATCCGGAGACAGCATCGGGGCAGTACTTC CASSHPETASGQYF
few TRBJ2-3 . TRBV5-6 TGTGCCAGCAGCTTGATTGGTAGCAGAGATACGCAGTATTTT CASSLIGSRDTQYF
. TRBJ2-1 TRBD2 TRBV6-5 TGTGCCAGCAGGTATCCGGGACTAGGGGATGAGCAGTTCTTC CASRYPGLGDEQFF
. TRBJ1-2 . TRBV27 TGTGCCAGCAGTCCACGGGGGTTAGCGGGCTACACCTTC CASSPRGLAGYTF
. TRBJ2-3 . TRBV29-1 TGCAGCGCGCCGGAAGGTGGAGCGGCCACAGATACGCAGTATTTT CSAPEGGAATDTQYF
. TRBJ2-4 . TRBV19 TGTGCCAGTAGTATGTGGGGACCCAAAAACATTCAGTACTTC CASSMWGPKNIQYF
. TRBJ1-5 . TRBV7-2 TGTGCCAGCAGCCCCCCTGGGGGGATGAGCAATCAGCCCCAGCATTTT CASSPPGGMSNQPQHF
. TRBJ2-3 . TRBV4-3 TGCGCCAGCAGCCAATCTAGCTCGGGTGGGGGCACAGATACGCAGTATTTT CASSQSSSGGGTDTQYF
. TRBJ2-1 TRBD2 TRBV4-3 TGCGCCAGCAGCCACCAGACTAGCGGGTCCTACAATGAGCAGTTCTTC CASSHQTSGSYNEQFF
. TRBJ2-5 . TRBV6-1 TGTGCCAGCAGTGAAAGCCGACACCCCGGCGAGACCCAGTACTTC CASSESRHPGETQYF
few TRBJ1-2 . TRBV12-3/TRBV12-4 TGTGCCAGCAGTTTACTCTCGGGCGGAGGAAACTATGGCTACACCTTC CASSLLSGGGNYGYTF
. TRBJ2-3 . TRBV28 TGTGCCAGCAGTGGCCGATTAGGGCTAGGGCTCACAGATACGCAGTATTTT CASSGRLGLGLTDTQYF
few TRBJ1-5 . TRBV30 TGTGCCTGGAATACAGGGTACAGCAATCAGCCCCAGCATTTT CAWNTGYSNQPQHF
few TRBJ1-6 TRBD1 TRBV25-1 TGTGCCAGCCGGACAGGGTATGGTGGTAATTCACCCCTCCACTTT CASRTGYGGNSPLHF
. TRBJ1-1 TRBD1 TRBV27 TGTGCCAGCAGTTCCTTCGGGACAGGGACCTATGAAGCTTTCTTT CASSSFGTGTYEAFF
. TRBJ1-4 . TRBV20-1 TGCAGTGCCACTCTCGGGCCAGGGTGGGAAAAACTGTTTTTT CSATLGPGWEKLFF
once TRBJ1-2 . TRBV3-1 TGTGCCAGCAGCCATGGACCTAACTATGGCTACACCTTC CASSHGPNYGYTF
few TRBJ1-5 . TRBV6-2/TRBV6-3 TGTGCCAGCATCGCGCGTGGCGAGGGAAGCAATCAGCCCCAGCATTTT CASIARGEGSNQPQHF
. TRBJ2-1 TRBD1 TRBV27 TGTGCCAGCTGCCGGGACAGGGGGCACAATGAGCAGTTCTTC CASCRDRGHNEQFF
. TRBJ1-1 . TRBV7-9 TGTGCCAGCAGCTTAGCGCGGGGCAGCGCGAACACTGAAGCTTTCTTT CASSLARGSANTEAFF
. TRBJ1-1 . TRBV29-1 TGCAGCGTTGAACGGGGGACTAGGAACACTGAAGCTTTCTTT CSVERGTRNTEAFF